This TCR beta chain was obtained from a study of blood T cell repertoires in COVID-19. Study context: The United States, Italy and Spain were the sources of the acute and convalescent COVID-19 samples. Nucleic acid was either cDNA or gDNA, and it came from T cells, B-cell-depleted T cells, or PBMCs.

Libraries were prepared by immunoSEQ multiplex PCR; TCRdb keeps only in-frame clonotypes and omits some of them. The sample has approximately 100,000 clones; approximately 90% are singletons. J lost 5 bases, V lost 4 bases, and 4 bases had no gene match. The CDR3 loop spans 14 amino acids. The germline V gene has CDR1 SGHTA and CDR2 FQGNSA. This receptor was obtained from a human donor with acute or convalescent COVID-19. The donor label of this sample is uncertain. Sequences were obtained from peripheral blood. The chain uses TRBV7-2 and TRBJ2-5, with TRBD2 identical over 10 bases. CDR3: CASSSSGRWETQYF. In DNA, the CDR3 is TGTGCCAGCAGCTCTAGCGGGAGATGGGAGACCCAGTACTTC.